The clone carrying this TCR beta chain was observed a few times. This CDR3 contains 13 residues. Trimming cost V 2 bases and J 11 bases, with 15 bases left between them. Germline CDR1 and CDR2: SGHTA and FQGNSA. The data derive from a study of T cell repertoires in cytomegalovirus infection. Study details: Indications of both CMV infection and matching HLA type were provided by public TCR beta signatures.

TCRdb re-called the reads with MiXCR, one entry per CDR3 protein. The sample records 250,000 to 300,000 distinct CDR3 sequences, about an eighth being singletons. Sequencing used PBMCs. This clonotype was sampled from a human donor in good health (CMV status not recorded). Some clones in this sample may be carry-over from other donors' samples. The chain couples TRBV7-2 to TRBJ1-1; D is undetermined. CDR3 sequence (DNA): TGTGCCAGCAGCTTAATGGGCCGGATAGAGGCTTTCTTT. Its protein product is CASSLMGRIEAFF.